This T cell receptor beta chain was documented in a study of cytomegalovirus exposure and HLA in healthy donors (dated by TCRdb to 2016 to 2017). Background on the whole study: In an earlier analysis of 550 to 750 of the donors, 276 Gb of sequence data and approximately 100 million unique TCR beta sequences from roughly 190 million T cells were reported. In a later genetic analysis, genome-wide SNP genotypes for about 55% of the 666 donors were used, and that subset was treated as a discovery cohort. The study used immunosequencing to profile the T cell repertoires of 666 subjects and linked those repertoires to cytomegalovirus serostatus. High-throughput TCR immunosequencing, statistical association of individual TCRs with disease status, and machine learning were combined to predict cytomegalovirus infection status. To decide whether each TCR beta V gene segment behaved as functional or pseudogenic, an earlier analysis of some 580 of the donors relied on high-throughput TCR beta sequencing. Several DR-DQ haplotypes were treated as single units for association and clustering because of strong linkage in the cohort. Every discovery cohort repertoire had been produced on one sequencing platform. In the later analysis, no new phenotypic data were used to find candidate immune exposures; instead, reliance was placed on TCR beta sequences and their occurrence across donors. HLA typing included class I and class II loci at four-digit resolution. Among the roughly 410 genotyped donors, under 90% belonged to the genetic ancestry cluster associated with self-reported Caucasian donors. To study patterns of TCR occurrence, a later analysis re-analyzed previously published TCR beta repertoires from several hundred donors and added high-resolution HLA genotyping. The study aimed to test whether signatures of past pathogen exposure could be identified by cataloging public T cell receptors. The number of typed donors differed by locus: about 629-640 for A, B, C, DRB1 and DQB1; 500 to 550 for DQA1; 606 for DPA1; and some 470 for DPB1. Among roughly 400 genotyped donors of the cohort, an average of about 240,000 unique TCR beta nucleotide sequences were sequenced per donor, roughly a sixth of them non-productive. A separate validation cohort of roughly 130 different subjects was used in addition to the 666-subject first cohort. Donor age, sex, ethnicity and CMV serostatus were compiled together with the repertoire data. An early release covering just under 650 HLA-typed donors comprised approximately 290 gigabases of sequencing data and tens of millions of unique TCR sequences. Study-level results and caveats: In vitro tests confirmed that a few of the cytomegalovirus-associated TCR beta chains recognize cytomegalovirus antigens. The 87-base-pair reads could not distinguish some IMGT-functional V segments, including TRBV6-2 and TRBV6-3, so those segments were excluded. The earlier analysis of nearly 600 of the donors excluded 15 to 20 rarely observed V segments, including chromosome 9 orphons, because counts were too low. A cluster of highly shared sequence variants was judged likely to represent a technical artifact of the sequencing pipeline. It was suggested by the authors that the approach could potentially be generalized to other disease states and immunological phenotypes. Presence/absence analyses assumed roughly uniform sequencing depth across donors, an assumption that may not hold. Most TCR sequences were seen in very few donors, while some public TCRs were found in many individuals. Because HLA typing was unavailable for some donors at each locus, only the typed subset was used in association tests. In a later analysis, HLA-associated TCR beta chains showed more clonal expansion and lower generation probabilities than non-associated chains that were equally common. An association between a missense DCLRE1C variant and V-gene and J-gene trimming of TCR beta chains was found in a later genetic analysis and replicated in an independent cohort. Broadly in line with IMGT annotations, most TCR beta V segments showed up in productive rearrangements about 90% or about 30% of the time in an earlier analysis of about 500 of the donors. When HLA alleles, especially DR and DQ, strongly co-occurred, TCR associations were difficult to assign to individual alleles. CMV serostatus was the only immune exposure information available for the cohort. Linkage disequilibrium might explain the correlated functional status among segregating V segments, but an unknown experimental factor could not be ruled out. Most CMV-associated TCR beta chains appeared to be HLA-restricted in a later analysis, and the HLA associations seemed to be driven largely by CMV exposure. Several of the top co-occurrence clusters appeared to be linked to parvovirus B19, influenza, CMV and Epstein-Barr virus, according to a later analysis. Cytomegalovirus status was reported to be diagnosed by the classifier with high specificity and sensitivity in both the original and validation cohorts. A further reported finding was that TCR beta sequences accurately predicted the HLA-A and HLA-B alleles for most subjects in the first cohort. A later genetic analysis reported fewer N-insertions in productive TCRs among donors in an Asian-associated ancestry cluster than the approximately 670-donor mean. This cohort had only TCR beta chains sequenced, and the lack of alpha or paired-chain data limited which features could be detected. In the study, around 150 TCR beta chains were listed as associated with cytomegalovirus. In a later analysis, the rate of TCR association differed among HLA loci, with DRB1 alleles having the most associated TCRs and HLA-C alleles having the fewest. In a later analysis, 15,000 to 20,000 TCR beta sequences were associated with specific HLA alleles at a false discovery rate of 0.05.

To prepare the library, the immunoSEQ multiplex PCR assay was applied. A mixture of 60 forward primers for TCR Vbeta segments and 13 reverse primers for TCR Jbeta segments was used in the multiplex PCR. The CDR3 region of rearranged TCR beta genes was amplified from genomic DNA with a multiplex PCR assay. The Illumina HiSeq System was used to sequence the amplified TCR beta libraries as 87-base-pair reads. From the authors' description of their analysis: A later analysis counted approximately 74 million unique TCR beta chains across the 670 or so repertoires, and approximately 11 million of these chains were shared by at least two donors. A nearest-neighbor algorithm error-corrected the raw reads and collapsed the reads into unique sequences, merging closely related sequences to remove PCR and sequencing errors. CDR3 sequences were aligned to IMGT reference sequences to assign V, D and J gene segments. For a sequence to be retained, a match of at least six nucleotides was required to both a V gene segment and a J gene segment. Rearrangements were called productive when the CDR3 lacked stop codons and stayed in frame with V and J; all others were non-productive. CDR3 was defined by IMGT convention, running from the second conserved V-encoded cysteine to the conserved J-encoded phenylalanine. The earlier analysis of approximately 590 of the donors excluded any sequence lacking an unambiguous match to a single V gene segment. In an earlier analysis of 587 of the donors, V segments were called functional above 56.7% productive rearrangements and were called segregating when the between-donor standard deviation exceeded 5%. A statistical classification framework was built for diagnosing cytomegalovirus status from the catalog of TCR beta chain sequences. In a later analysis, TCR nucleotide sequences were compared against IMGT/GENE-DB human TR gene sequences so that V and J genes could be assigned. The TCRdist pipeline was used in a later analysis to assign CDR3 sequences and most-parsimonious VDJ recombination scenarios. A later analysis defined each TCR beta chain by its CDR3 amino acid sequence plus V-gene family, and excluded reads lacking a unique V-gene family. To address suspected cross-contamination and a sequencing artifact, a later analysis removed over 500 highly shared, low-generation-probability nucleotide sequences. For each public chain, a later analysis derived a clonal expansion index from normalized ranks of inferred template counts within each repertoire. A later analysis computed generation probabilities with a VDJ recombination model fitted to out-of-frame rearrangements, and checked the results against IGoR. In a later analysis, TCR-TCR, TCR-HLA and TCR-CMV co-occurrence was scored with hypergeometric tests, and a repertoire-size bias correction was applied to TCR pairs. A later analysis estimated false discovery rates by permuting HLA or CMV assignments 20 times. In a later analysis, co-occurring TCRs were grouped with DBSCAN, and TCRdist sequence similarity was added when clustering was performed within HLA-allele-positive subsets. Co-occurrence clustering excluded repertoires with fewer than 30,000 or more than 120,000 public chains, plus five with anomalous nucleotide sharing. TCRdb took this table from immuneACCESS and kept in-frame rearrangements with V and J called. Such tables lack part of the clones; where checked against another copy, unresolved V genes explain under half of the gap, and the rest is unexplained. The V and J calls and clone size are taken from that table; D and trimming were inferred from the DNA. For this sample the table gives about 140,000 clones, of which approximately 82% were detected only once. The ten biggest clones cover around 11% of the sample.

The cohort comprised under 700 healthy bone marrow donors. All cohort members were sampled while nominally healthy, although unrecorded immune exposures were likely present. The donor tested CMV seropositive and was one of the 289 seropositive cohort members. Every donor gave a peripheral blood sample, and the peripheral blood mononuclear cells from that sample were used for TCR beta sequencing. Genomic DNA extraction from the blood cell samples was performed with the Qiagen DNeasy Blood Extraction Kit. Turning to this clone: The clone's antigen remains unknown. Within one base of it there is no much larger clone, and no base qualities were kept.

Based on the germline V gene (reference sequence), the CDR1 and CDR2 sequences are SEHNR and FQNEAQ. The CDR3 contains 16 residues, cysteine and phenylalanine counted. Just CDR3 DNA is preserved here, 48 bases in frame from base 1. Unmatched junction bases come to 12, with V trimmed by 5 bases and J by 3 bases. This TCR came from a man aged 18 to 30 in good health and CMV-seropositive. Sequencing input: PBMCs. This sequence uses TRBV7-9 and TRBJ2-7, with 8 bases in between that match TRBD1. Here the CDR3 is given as CASSARQGLGGYEQYF. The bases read TGTGCCAGCAGCGCTCGACAGGGGCTAGGAGGCTACGAGCAGTACTTC.